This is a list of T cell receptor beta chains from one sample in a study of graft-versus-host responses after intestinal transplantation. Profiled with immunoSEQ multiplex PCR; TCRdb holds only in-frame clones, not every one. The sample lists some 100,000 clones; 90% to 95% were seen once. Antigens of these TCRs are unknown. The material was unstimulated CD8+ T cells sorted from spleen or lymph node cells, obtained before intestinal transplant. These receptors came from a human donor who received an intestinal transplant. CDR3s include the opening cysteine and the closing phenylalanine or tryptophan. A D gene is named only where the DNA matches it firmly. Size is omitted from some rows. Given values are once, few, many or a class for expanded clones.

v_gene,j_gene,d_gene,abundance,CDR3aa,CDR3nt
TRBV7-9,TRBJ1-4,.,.,CASSPQGLGNEKLFF,TGTGCCAGCAGCCCCCAGGGTCTAGGTAATGAAAAACTGTTTTTT
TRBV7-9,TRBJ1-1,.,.,CASSLVEVNTEAFF,TGTGCCAGCAGCTTAGTTGAGGTGAACACTGAAGCTTTCTTT
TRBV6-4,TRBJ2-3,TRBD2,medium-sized,CASSDGTSGGADTQYF,TGTGCCAGCAGTGACGGGACTAGCGGGGGGGCAGATACGCAGTATTTT
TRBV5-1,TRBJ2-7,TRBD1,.,CASVNRDRTPYEQYF,TGCGCCAGTGTCAACCGGGACAGGACTCCCTACGAGCAGTACTTC
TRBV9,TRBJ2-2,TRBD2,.,CASNPGRANTGELFF,TGTGCCAGCAACCCGGGGAGGGCGAACACCGGGGAGCTGTTTTTT
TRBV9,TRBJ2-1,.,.,CASSNTLGGPSSYNEQFF,TGTGCCAGCAGTAACACCCTGGGGGGGCCGAGCTCCTACAATGAGCAGTTCTTC
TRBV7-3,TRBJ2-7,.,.,CASSLVGDVGYEQYF,TGTGCCAGCAGCTTAGTCGGCGACGTGGGGTACGAGCAGTACTTC
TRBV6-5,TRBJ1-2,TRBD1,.,CASRTGSGYTF,TGTGCCAGCAGGACAGGGTCTGGCTACACCTTC
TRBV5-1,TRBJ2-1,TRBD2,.,CASSLALLAGVVDEQFF,TGCGCCAGCAGCTTGGCCTTACTAGCGGGAGTGGTAGATGAGCAGTTCTTC
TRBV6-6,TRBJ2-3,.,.,CASSYFVPDTQYF,TGTGCCAGCAGTTACTTTGTCCCAGATACGCAGTATTTT
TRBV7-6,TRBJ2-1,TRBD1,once,CASSLGGGAYNEQFF,TGTGCCAGCAGCTTAGGAGGGGGCGCGTACAATGAGCAGTTCTTC
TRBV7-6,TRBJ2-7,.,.,CASSPQQNYEQYF,TGTGCCAGCAGCCCTCAACAGAACTACGAGCAGTACTTC
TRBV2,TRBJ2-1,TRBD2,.,CASSEVRASGGGFLQFF,TGTGCCAGCAGTGAAGTACGGGCTAGCGGGGGGGGTTTTCTGCAGTTCTTC
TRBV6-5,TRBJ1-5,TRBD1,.,CASNPDREGNQPQHF,TGTGCCAGCAATCCAGACAGGGAGGGCAATCAGCCCCAGCATTTT
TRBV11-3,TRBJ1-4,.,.,CASSDRDTYNEKLFF,TGTGCCAGCAGCGACCGGGACACCTATAATGAAAAACTGTTTTTT
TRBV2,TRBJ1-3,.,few,CASDSPLDTIYF,TGTGCCAGTGACAGTCCTTTGGACACCATATATTTT